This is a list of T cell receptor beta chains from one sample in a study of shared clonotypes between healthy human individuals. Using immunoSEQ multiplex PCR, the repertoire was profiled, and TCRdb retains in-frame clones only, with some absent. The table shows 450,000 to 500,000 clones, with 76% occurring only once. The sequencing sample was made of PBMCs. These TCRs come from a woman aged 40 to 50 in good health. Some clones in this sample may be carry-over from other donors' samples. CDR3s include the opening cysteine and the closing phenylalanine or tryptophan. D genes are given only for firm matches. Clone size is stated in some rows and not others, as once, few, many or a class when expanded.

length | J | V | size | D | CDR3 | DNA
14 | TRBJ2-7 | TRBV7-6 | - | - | CASSLAGTLYEQYF | TGTGCCAGCAGCTTAGCCGGGACACTCTACGAGCAGTACTTC
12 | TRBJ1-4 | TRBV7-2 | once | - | CASSLLNEKLFF | TGTGCCAGCAGCTTATTAAATGAAAAACTGTTTTTT
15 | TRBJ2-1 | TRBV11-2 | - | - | CASSLKDTRVNEQFF | TGTGCCAGCAGCTTAAAGGACACGCGGGTCAATGAGCAGTTCTTC
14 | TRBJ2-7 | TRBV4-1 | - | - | CASSLAGRSYEQYF | TGCGCCAGCAGCCTTGCGGGACGGAGCTACGAGCAGTACTTC
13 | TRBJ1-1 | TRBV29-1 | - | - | CSAATNRGTEAFF | TGCAGCGCAGCAACCAATCGAGGGACTGAAGCTTTCTTT
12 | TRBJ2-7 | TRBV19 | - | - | CASNRAPGEQYF | TGTGCCAGTAACCGGGCCCCTGGCGAGCAGTACTTC
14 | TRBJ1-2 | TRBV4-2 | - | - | CASRPGRDNYGYTF | TGTGCCAGCAGACCTGGTAGGGACAACTATGGCTACACCTTC
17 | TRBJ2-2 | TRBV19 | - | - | CASSGAQRRSDTGELFF | TGTGCCAGTAGCGGGGCCCAGCGGAGATCGGACACCGGGGAGCTGTTTTTT
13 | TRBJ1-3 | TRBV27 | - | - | CASSVGTGNTIYF | TGTGCCAGCAGTGTAGGAACTGGAAACACCATATATTTT
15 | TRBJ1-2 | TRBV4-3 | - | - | CASSQGRPTGYGYTF | TGCGCCAGCAGCCAAGGACGGCCAACGGGCTATGGCTACACCTTC
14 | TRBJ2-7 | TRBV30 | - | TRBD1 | CAWSVGQLMDEQYF | TGTGCCTGGAGCGTGGGACAGTTAATGGACGAGCAGTACTTC
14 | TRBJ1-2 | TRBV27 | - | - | CASSSGDRVYGYTF | TGTGCCAGCAGTTCAGGGGATAGAGTATATGGCTACACCTTC
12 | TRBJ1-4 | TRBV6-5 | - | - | CASSYDNEKLFF | TGTGCCAGCAGTTACGATAATGAAAAACTGTTTTTT
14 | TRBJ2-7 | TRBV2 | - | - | CASSYGSLVYEQYF | TGTGCCAGCAGCTATGGGAGTCTGGTCTACGAGCAGTACTTC
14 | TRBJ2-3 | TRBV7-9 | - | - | CASSLVSGGDTQYF | TGTGCCAGCAGCTTAGTCTCCGGGGGCGATACGCAGTATTTT
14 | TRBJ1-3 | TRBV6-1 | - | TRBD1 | CASRPGTAGNTIYF | TGTGCCAGCAGACCGGGGACAGCTGGAAACACCATATATTTT
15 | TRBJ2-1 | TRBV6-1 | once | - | CASSEAGLIYNEQFF | TGTGCCAGCAGTGAAGCCGGACTAATCTACAATGAGCAGTTCTTC
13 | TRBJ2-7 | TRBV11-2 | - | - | CASSLDGQYEQYF | TGTGCCAGCAGCTTAGACGGACAATACGAGCAGTACTTC